This T cell receptor (beta chain) was sequenced for a study of monozygotic twins with inflammatory bowel disease. Findings and caveats of the study: Lower sharing of clonotypes with other individuals was seen in IBD patients than in healthy twins. This was most marked in patients showing signs of disease activity.

UMIs with a 6-nucleotide sample barcode were added by template switching. With the 5' RACE reads reprocessed, TCRdb shows one record per CDR3 protein and no DNA. The listing records 440,000 or so distinct CDR3 sequences. Comment on this clonotype: Its specificity is not known.

The CDR3 is 14 residues long. Germline V gene lookup returns CDR1 LGHDT and CDR2 YNNKEL (reference sequence). Each donor supplied more than 2 ml of blood. Material for sequencing was blood. V is TRBV3-1 and J is TRBJ1-1. This clonotype was obtained from a human donor with ulcerative colitis or Crohn's disease, or a healthy co-twin of an affected twin (not recorded which). The CDR3 loop reads CASSRFAGNTEAFF.